The 11 T cell receptor beta chains below come from one sample, sequenced in a study of radiotherapy plus CTLA-4 blockade in lung cancer. The assay was immunoSEQ multiplex PCR, and TCRdb's table has in-frame clones only and misses some. The table lists 26,000 or so clones, roughly four fifths of them singletons, with approximately 8.3% in the top ten. The sample consisted of peripheral blood, taken from a patient treated with radiotherapy plus ipilimumab. The receptors shown here come from a human donor with non-small cell lung cancer who had stable disease on radiotherapy plus ipilimumab.

This clone was detected a few times. CDR3 protein: CASSLSGLGNQPQHF. CDR3 DNA sequence: TGTGCCAGCAGTTTATCGGGACTCGGCAATCAGCCCCAGCATTTT. The rearrangement joins TRBV27 to TRBJ1-5; TRBD1 is a possible D gene (5 bases). Germline V CDR1 and CDR2: MNHEY, SMNVEV (reference sequence). The V and J ends lost 0 bases and 2 bases respectively, with 8 bases between them. The CDR3 spans 15 residues.

This chain links TRBV30 with TRBJ1-1; a possible D gene is TRBD1 (6 bases). The CDR3 runs 12 residues. CDR1 is GTSNPN, CDR2 SVGIG, per germline (reference sequence). Trimming shortened V by 4 bases and J by 4 bases, and 10 bases separated the two germline ends. CDR3 bases: TGTGCCTGGAACATCAGGGGCACTGAAGCTTTCTTT. This sequence encodes CAWNIRGTEAFF.

V usage is TRBV18 and J usage is TRBJ1-1; D is ambiguous. Trimming removed 1 base from V and 1 base from J, with 7 bases in between. Germline CDR1 is KGHSH and CDR2 is LQKENI. This CDR3 is built from 14 residues. The CDR3 DNA follows: TGTGCCAGCTCACCACGAACAGCGAACACTGAAGCTTTCTTT. Amino acids: CASSPRTANTEAFF.

This clone was observed a single time. The V call is TRBV7-8, the J call TRBJ2-2; TRBD1 aligns across 8 bases. Germline loops: CDR1 SGHVS, CDR2 FQNEAQ. After removal of 0 bases from V and 6 bases from J, the junction contained 3 bases not matched to a gene. The CDR3 covers 15 residues. The CDR3 spells CASSLAPQGAGELFF. CDR3 bases: TGTGCCAGCAGCTTAGCACCACAGGGGGCCGGGGAGCTGTTTTTT.

This clone showed up just a few times. The chain has TRBV6-6 and TRBJ1-2, with D perhaps TRBD1 (6 bases). Trimming took 5 bases from V and 6 from J, leaving 10 bases between them. CDR3 length equals 12 residues. Germline V lookup: CDR1 MNHNY, CDR2 SVGAGI (reference sequence). In nucleotides, the CDR3 is TGTGCCAGCAGTACGACAGGAGATGGCTACACCTTC. Protein sequence: CASSTTGDGYTF.

A note on this clone: The junction departs from germline at one end; a sequencing error may be responsible. This chain joins TRBV11-1 and TRBJ2-2; maybe TRBD2 (5 bases). The CDR3 has 16 residues. CDR1 is SGHAT, CDR2 FQDESV, per germline (reference sequence). CDR3 protein: CASSLASSSNTGELFF. Written as DNA, the CDR3 is TGTGCCAGCAGCCTAGCCAGCAGCTCGAACACCGGGGAGCTGTTTTTT.

This chain joins TRBV9 and TRBJ2-7; a weak D match, TRBD2 (5 bases). V was cut by 0 bases and J by 7 bases, with 23 bases left in between. Germline assignment: CDR1 SGDLS and CDR2 YYNGEE. The CDR3 is made up of 17 amino acids. CDR3 residues: CASSVDPDDRVTGEQYF. The CDR3 region has the DNA TGTGCCAGCAGCGTAGACCCTGACGACCGGGTGACGGGGGAGCAGTACTTC.

On this clone: At one boundary the junction diverges from the germline segment, which might be a read error. The chain employs TRBV29-1 and TRBJ1-5, with D maybe TRBD1 (5 bases). This CDR3 spans 13 amino acids. CDR1 is SQVTM, CDR2 ANQGSEA, per germline. The DNA of the CDR3 is TGCGGCGTCTCCGACAGTACGGATCAGCCCCAGCATTTT. This codes for CGVSDSTDQPQHF.

The V call is TRBV11-2, the J call TRBJ1-2, with 7 nucleotides matching TRBD1. The germline gives CDR1 SGHAT, CDR2 FQNNGV. Losses at the gene ends were 6 bases for V and 4 bases for J; bases not matched to a gene: 8. This CDR3 region has 14 residues. The CDR3 DNA sequence: TGTGCCAGCAGATCTCCAGGGGGAACCTATGGCTACACCTTC. Translation: CASRSPGGTYGYTF.

Details on this clone: At one end, the junction sequence differs from germline, possibly due to a read error. This chain uses TRBV28 with TRBJ1-1, with D perhaps matching TRBD1 (6 bases). Germline V gene lookup returns CDR1 MDHEN and CDR2 SYDVKM. This CDR3 is built from 14 residues. CDR3 region: CASNLRGGGTEAFF. The CDR3 coding sequence is TGTGCCAGCAATTTACGGGGGGGCGGCACTGAAGCTTTCTTT. Full variable domain (missing parts from reference TRBV28 and TRBJ1-1): DVKVTQSSRYLVKRTGEKVFLECVQDMDHENMFWYRQDPGLGLRLIYFSYDVKMKEKGDIPEGYSVSREKKERFSLILESASTNQTSMYLCASNLRGGGTEAFFGQGTRLTVV.

On this clone: The same CDR3 can be traced to other DNA sequences in this sample. The J gene is TRBJ2-2, the V gene TRBV5-1; a weak D match, TRBD2 (6 bases). Germline V gives CDR1 SGHRS, CDR2 YFSETQ. V lost 4 bases and J lost 4, with 11 bases in between. The CDR3 is made up of 14 amino acids. The CDR3 loop is CASSGGSLTGELFF. For the CDR3, the DNA is TGCGCCAGCAGCGGAGGGTCTCTCACCGGGGAGCTGTTTTTT.